These 8 T cell receptor beta chains share one sample of origin, sequenced in a study of blood T cell repertoires in COVID-19 (dated by TCRdb to about 2020). The receptor library was made with the immunoSEQ multiplex PCR assay. Here the immuneACCESS table is served through TCRdb, limited to in-frame sequences with V and J called. Missing clones are a known gap in these copies; in checked studies unresolved V genes cover under half, and the rest lacks a known reason. Counted in this sample were roughly 290,000 clones; around 87% of them appeared once. About 1.9% of the sample comes from the top ten. The sample comprised peripheral blood. The receptors derive from a woman aged 25 to 39 who had recovered from COVID-19.

This chain connects TRBV28 to TRBJ1-2; 9 bases align to TRBD1. The CDR3 extends over 13 amino acids. With V trimmed by 4 bases and J by 7 bases, 4 bases remained unmatched. Germline V gene lookup returns CDR1 MDHEN and CDR2 SYDVKM. The CDR3 reads CASSWTGAGGYTF. In DNA, the CDR3 is TGTGCCAGCAGTTGGACAGGGGCCGGTGGCTACACCTTC.

This chain uses TRBV7-6 with TRBJ1-1, with 7 bases fitting TRBD1. The V gene end was trimmed by 8 bases and the J gene end by 0 bases; junction bases not matched to a gene: 3. Germline V gene data show CDR1 as SGHVS and CDR2 as FNYEAQ. The CDR3 sequence is 13 residues long. The CDR3 DNA follows: TGTGCCAGCGCAGGGGGTATGAACACTGAAGCTTTCTTT. It translates to CASAGGMNTEAFF.

CDR3: CASSYIERLYEQYF. In nucleotides, the CDR3 is TGTGCCAGCAGTTATATAGAGCGGCTCTACGAGCAGTACTTC. The genes are TRBV27 and TRBJ2-7, with D possibly TRBD2 on 5 matching bases. CDR3 length: 14 amino acids. The germline gives CDR1 MNHEY, CDR2 SMNVEV (reference sequence). V lost 4 bases to trimming and J lost 3 bases, with 13 bases between them.

This rearrangement joins TRBV6-5 to TRBJ1-2; possible D gene TRBD1, 6 bases. V gave up 10 bases and J gave up 3 bases, with 15 bases separating them. The CDR3 has 13 amino acids. CDR1 and CDR2 (germline): MNHEY, SVGAGI. CDR3 sequence (DNA): TGTGCCATCCGAGCAGGGGTCGACTATGGCTACACCTTC. This encodes CAIRAGVDYGYTF.

Concerning this clone: This sample includes further DNA sequences coding for the same CDR3. This sequence joins TRBV5-1 and TRBJ2-1; 7 bases map to TRBD2. The CDR3 consists of 15 residues. CDR1 and CDR2 from the germline V gene are SGHRS and YFSETQ. The V segment lost 0 bases and the J segment 0 bases; nucleotides outside the gene matches: 0. In DNA form, the CDR3 reads TGCGCCAGCAGCTTGGGCGGGAGCTCCTACAATGAGCAGTTCTTC. Its protein is CASSLGGSSYNEQFF.

The V and J genes are TRBV6-4 and TRBJ2-3, with 8 bases matching TRBD2. V was pared by 4 bases and J by 4 bases, with 1 base of the junction left unmatched. The CDR3 runs to 13 residues. CDR1 is MRHNA and CDR2 is SNTAGT in the germline V gene. CDR3 in amino acids: CASSAGGPDTQYF. The CDR3 bases are TGTGCCAGCAGTGCGGGAGGGCCAGATACGCAGTATTTT.

The chain combines TRBV3-1 (or the pseudogene TRBV3-2) with TRBJ1-1; unclear D gene. Per the germline V gene, CDR1 is LGHDT and CDR2 is YNNKEL (reference sequence). This CDR3 is 13 amino acids long. V was pared by 5 bases and J by 6 bases, with 13 bases between. The DNA for the CDR3 is TGTGCCAGCAGCTCGATCGACACCTCTGAAGCTTTCTTT. It codes for CASSSIDTSEAFF.

The V call is TRBV7-2, the J call TRBJ2-7; TRBD2 is a possible D gene (5 bases). Germline-derived CDR1 and CDR2 are SGHTA and FQGNSA. Trimming cost V 5 bases and J 1 base, with 12 bases left between them. This CDR3 has 14 residues. CDR3 in amino acids: CASSAGVGSYEQYF. As DNA, the CDR3 is TGTGCCAGCAGCGCGGGCGTCGGGTCCTACGAGCAGTACTTC.